This entry lists 9 T cell receptor beta chains sequenced from one sample in a study of T cells after yellow fever vaccination. From the 5' RACE reads, TCRdb called clonotypes with MiXCR, one entry per CDR3 protein. The table includes nearly 350,000 distinct CDR3 sequences, roughly 8% detected once. The sample was PBMCs, taken 45 days after the first yellow fever vaccination. These receptors originate from a man aged 18 to 29 who received the YFV17D yellow fever vaccine.

This chain uses TRBV12-3 or TRBV12-4 with TRBJ2-5, with D tentatively TRBD2 (5 bases). This CDR3 region has 14 residues. V was shortened by 3 bases and J by 5 bases, with 13 bases between the two germline ends. In nucleotides, the CDR3 is TGTGCCAGCAGTTTGGCCGGGGAACGGGAGACCCAGTACTTC. This codes for CASSLAGERETQYF.

The V gene is TRBV24-1, the J gene TRBJ1-2; D is uncertain. The CDR3 has 13 amino acids. CDR1 KGHDR and CDR2 SFDVKD come from the germline V gene. The germline V and J ends were trimmed by 9 bases and 5 bases, with 15 bases remaining between them. CDR3 protein: CATLAIRNYGYTF. DNA for the CDR3: TGTGCCACCCTGGCGATCCGAAATTATGGCTACACCTTC.

The rearrangement uses TRBV4-2 and TRBJ2-7, with D perhaps matching TRBD1 or TRBD2 (5 bases each). Germline CDR1 is LGHNA and CDR2 is YNFKEQ. V lost 0 bases, J lost 7 bases, and 16 bases lay in between. CDR3 length: 15 residues. CDR3 amino acids: CASSQESSRGTEQYF. The CDR3 coding sequence is TGTGCCAGCAGCCAAGAATCTTCCCGAGGGACGGAGCAGTACTTC.

This clonotype was recorded a few times. The chain couples TRBV9 to TRBJ2-1, with 12 nucleotides matching TRBD2. Looked up from germline, CDR1 is SGDLS and CDR2 is YYNGEE. This CDR3 has 16 residues. Unmatched junction bases numbered 0, after V lost 0 bases and J lost 2 bases. For the CDR3, the DNA is TGTGCCAGCAGCGTAGGACTAGCGGGGGCCTACAATGAGCAGTTCTTC. Translating gives CASSVGLAGAYNEQFF.

In this sample, this clonotype turned up a few times. The rearrangement joins TRBV7-9 to TRBJ2-7; D is unresolved. V lost 3 bases to trimming and J lost 6 bases, with 12 bases between them. Per the germline V gene, CDR1 is SEHNR and CDR2 is FQNEAQ (reference sequence). This CDR3 is 13 amino acids long. For the CDR3, the DNA is TGTGCCAGCAGCTTTTTCGATGGCAGCGAGCAGTACTTC. Amino acid sequence: CASSFFDGSEQYF.

Turning to this clonotype: A much larger clone lies one base from this, so it may be a read error. J is TRBJ2-1 and V is TRBV4-2; tentative D call: TRBD1 (6 bases). Germline loops: CDR1 LGHNA, CDR2 YNFKEQ. The CDR3 runs to 15 residues. In nucleotides, the CDR3 is TGTGCCAGCAGCACCGACAGGAGAACCTACGATGAGCAGTTCTTC. This sequence encodes CASSTDRRTYDEQFF.

This clonotype was detected a few times. The rearrangement links TRBV6-1 to TRBJ2-4, with 7 bases identical to TRBD2. CDR1 is MNHNS, CDR2 SASEGT, per germline. The CDR3 sequence is 14 residues long. The V segment lost 6 bases and the J segment 6 bases; nucleotides outside the gene matches: 8. CDR3 sequence: CASSDFPGGNIQYF. CDR3 DNA sequence: TGTGCCAGCAGCGACTTCCCGGGGGGAAACATTCAGTACTTC.

The chain employs TRBV7-3 and TRBJ2-3, with 9 positions matching TRBD1. CDR1 is SGHTA, CDR2 FQGTGA, per germline. J lost 5 bases, V lost 5 bases, and 8 bases had no gene match. The CDR3 runs to 15 residues. The chain's CDR3 is CASSRNGQGIDTQYF. The CDR3 region has the DNA TGTGCCAGCAGCCGGAATGGACAGGGGATAGATACGCAGTATTTT.

The chain couples TRBV7-2 to TRBJ1-5; possibly TRBD1 for D (5 bases). Between the trimmed V and J ends, which lost 6 bases and 1 base, there was a span of 16 bases. The CDR3 has 16 amino acids. The germline gives CDR1 SGHTA, CDR2 FQGNSA. DNA of the CDR3: TGTGCCAGCAGAAAGAGGGGAAATCAGAGCAATCAGCCCCAGCATTTT. It translates to CASRKRGNQSNQPQHF.